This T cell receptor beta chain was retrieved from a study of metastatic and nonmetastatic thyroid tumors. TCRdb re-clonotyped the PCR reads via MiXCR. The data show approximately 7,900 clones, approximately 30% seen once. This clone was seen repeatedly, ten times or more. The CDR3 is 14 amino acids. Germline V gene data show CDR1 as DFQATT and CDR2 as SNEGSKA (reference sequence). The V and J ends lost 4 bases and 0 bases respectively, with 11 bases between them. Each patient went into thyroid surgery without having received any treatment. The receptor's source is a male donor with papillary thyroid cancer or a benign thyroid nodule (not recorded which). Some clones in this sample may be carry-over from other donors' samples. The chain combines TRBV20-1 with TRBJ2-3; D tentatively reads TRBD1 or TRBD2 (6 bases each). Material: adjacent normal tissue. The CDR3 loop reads CSAISGASTDTQYF. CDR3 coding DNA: TGCAGTGCTATCTCGGGGGCTAGCACAGATACGCAGTATTTT.